This is a list of T cell receptor beta chains from one sample in a study of T cell responses to AZD1222 COVID-19 vaccine. The assay was immunoSEQ multiplex PCR, and TCRdb's table has in-frame clones only and misses some. Seen here are 150,000 or so clones, 91% observed once, and the top ten hold less than 2.5%. Specimen: peripheral blood, collected on day 0 of AZD1222 vaccination. These receptors came from an adult in good health. The CDR3 runs from the conserved cysteine through the conserved F or W. The D gene is left open where the match is weak. Not all rows give a size; the values are once, few, many and, for expanded clones, a class.

clone_size j_call v_call d_call cdr3_aa cdr3_nt
NA TRBJ2-1 TRBV18 NA CASSPSNEQFF TGTGCCAGCTCACCAAGCAATGAGCAGTTCTTC
NA TRBJ1-1 TRBV5-1 NA CASSFSENTEAFF TGCGCCAGCAGCTTTTCGGAGAACACTGAAGCTTTCTTT
once TRBJ2-7 TRBV7-9 NA CASSRRGGFHEQYF TGTGCCAGCAGCCGACGGGGCGGCTTCCACGAGCAGTACTTC
NA TRBJ1-2 TRBV19 TRBD1 CASRDTGGTYGYTF TGTGCCAGTAGGGACACAGGGGGCACGTATGGCTACACCTTC
NA TRBJ1-1 TRBV19 NA CASSGAGQMNTEAFF TGTGCCAGTAGTGGAGCGGGACAAATGAACACTGAAGCTTTCTTT
NA TRBJ1-2 TRBV28 NA CASSFVGNGYTF TGTGCCAGCAGTTTTGTAGGGAATGGCTACACCTTC
NA TRBJ2-2 TRBV11-3 NA CASSLENTGELFF TGTGCCAGCAGCTTAGAGAACACCGGGGAGCTGTTTTTT
NA TRBJ1-5 TRBV6-1 TRBD1 CASSARQGAGNQPQHF TGTGCCAGCAGTGCTAGACAGGGGGCGGGCAATCAGCCCCAGCATTTT
NA TRBJ2-7 TRBV19 NA CASSILNGYEQYF TGTGCCAGTAGTATCTTAAACGGCTACGAGCAGTACTTC
NA TRBJ2-7 TRBV27 NA CASSSGPRYEQYF TGTGCCAGCAGCTCGGGTCCCCGGTACGAGCAGTACTTC
NA TRBJ2-1 TRBV6-5 NA CASRGRAEGEQFF TGTGCCAGCAGGGGTCGCGCCGAGGGTGAGCAGTTCTTC
few TRBJ1-5 TRBV10-3 TRBD1 CAISEPGTGGIQPQHF TGTGCCATCAGTGAACCCGGGACAGGGGGCATTCAGCCCCAGCATTTT
NA TRBJ2-5 TRBV7-3 NA CASSTQGVSQETQYF TGTGCCAGCAGCACCCAGGGAGTAAGCCAAGAGACCCAGTACTTC
NA TRBJ2-1 TRBV3-1/TRBV3-2 NA CASSPRISAASYNEQFF TGTGCCAGCAGCCCGCGGATCTCAGCCGCCTCCTACAATGAGCAGTTCTTC
NA TRBJ2-2 TRBV25-1 NA CASSEETKNTGELFF TGTGCCAGCAGTGAGGAGACTAAAAACACCGGGGAGCTGTTTTTT
NA TRBJ2-1 TRBV19 NA CASSTAYNEQFF TGTGCCAGTAGTACCGCCTACAATGAGCAGTTCTTC
NA TRBJ1-5 TRBV19 NA CASSIRTTNQPQHF TGTGCCAGTAGTATAAGGACAACGAATCAGCCCCAGCATTTT
NA TRBJ1-1 TRBV11-1 NA CASSLALGVNTEAFF TGTGCCAGCAGCTTAGCATTGGGGGTGAACACTGAAGCTTTCTTT
NA TRBJ2-2 TRBV5-1 NA CASSFLGELDTGELFF TGCGCCAGCAGCTTTTTGGGAGAGTTGGACACCGGGGAGCTGTTTTTT
NA TRBJ2-7 TRBV5-1 TRBD2 CASSLIPSGSSYEQYF TGCGCCAGCAGCTTAATTCCTAGCGGGAGTTCCTACGAGCAGTACTTC
once TRBJ1-5 TRBV14 NA CASRWVNQPQHF TGTGCCAGCAGGTGGGTCAATCAGCCCCAGCATTTT
NA TRBJ2-5 TRBV7-2 NA CASSLRGPADQETQYF TGTGCCAGCAGCTTGCGGGGGCCGGCCGACCAAGAGACCCAGTACTTC
NA TRBJ1-3 TRBV9 TRBD1 CASSAGQTSGNTIYF TGTGCCAGCAGCGCGGGACAGACCTCTGGAAACACCATATATTTT
NA TRBJ1-3 TRBV7-2 NA CASSFGGNTIYF TGTGCCAGCAGCTTTGGGGGAAACACCATATATTTT
NA TRBJ2-7 TRBV29-1 NA CSVRGADEQYF TGCAGCGTTCGAGGGGCCGACGAGCAGTACTTC
NA TRBJ2-2 TRBV5-6 TRBD1 CASSPGQGARSGELFF TGTGCCAGCAGCCCGGGACAGGGGGCTCGCTCCGGGGAGCTGTTTTTT
NA TRBJ2-7 TRBV28 NA CASSLQGGEQYF TGTGCCAGCAGTTTGCAGGGGGGCGAGCAGTACTTC